The rows below give T cell receptor beta chains drawn from one sample of a study of blood T cell repertoires in COVID-19. TCRdb's table, derived via immunoSEQ multiplex PCR, lists solely in-frame clones and lacks some. The sample shows about 110,000 clones, 65% to 80% of them seen only once. Sequences were obtained from peripheral blood. The receptors come from a woman aged 70-85 years with acute or convalescent COVID-19. Each CDR3 is given with its conserved first and last residue. Fields, in order: J gene, CDR3 length, clone size, V gene, D gene, CDR3 DNA, CDR3 protein. A D gene is named only where the DNA matches it firmly. The size of a clone is reported for some rows only, either as once, few or many, or as a class for expanded clones.

J: TRBJ1-2
length: 13
size: once
V: TRBV11-2
D: .
DNA: TGTGCCAGCAGCTTAGTATTAGGGGCGGGCTACACCTTC
CDR3: CASSLVLGAGYTF

J: TRBJ2-5
length: 13
size: .
V: TRBV2
D: .
DNA: TGTGCCAGCAGTGAACTAAGGGGAGGGACCCAGTACTTC
CDR3: CASSELRGGTQYF

J: TRBJ2-7
length: 14
size: .
V: TRBV7-2
D: TRBD1
DNA: TGTGCCAGCAGCTTTGACAGGGGAGCCTACGAGCAGTACTTC
CDR3: CASSFDRGAYEQYF

J: TRBJ2-3
length: 15
size: few
V: TRBV28
D: TRBD2
DNA: TGTGCCAGCAGTTCCAGCGGGGGGCACACAGATACGCAGTATTTT
CDR3: CASSSSGGHTDTQYF

J: TRBJ1-1
length: 14
size: .
V: TRBV3-1/TRBV3-2
D: .
DNA: TGTGCCAGCAGCCAAGAATGGGGAGGGAGTGAAGCTTTCTTT
CDR3: CASSQEWGGSEAFF

J: TRBJ2-1
length: 15
size: .
V: TRBV7-2
D: TRBD2
DNA: TGTGCCAGCAGCTTTTCTAGCGGGGGGGCGCATGAGCAGTTCTTC
CDR3: CASSFSSGGAHEQFF

J: TRBJ2-3
length: 13
size: .
V: TRBV18
D: .
DNA: TGTGCCAGCTCACCACCAGGGGCAGATACGCAGTATTTT
CDR3: CASSPPGADTQYF

J: TRBJ1-6
length: 14
size: .
V: TRBV27
D: TRBD1
DNA: TGTGCCAGCAGGCAGGGGGCCCATAATTCACCCCTCCACTTT
CDR3: CASRQGAHNSPLHF

J: TRBJ1-5
length: 15
size: .
V: TRBV6-5
D: TRBD1
DNA: TGTGCCAGCAGGACAGGGAATACGAACAATCAGCCCCAGCATTTT
CDR3: CASRTGNTNNQPQHF

J: TRBJ1-1
length: 13
size: .
V: TRBV30
D: TRBD1
DNA: TGTGCCTGGGGACAGGACATGAACACTGAAGCTTTCTTT
CDR3: CAWGQDMNTEAFF

J: TRBJ2-1
length: 15
size: once
V: TRBV11-3
D: TRBD2
DNA: TGTGCCAGCAGCTTAGCGGGGGGGAACGCCAATGAGCAGTTCTTC
CDR3: CASSLAGGNANEQFF

J: TRBJ2-7
length: 12
size: once
V: TRBV29-1
D: .
DNA: TGCAGCGTTGAGGCTAGCTCCTACGAGCAGTACTTC
CDR3: CSVEASSYEQYF

J: TRBJ2-3
length: 16
size: .
V: TRBV5-1
D: .
DNA: TGCGCCAGCAGCTTGGCCACGGGAATTAGCACAGATACGCAGTATTTT
CDR3: CASSLATGISTDTQYF

J: TRBJ2-1
length: 14
size: .
V: TRBV2
D: TRBD1
DNA: TGTGCCAGCAGTGGACAGGGGGAAGTAGGTGAGCAGTTCTTC
CDR3: CASSGQGEVGEQFF

J: TRBJ1-1
length: 14
size: few
V: TRBV11-2
D: .
DNA: TGTGCCAGCAGCTTAGGAATCGGGGACACTGAAGCTTTCTTT
CDR3: CASSLGIGDTEAFF

J: TRBJ1-2
length: 16
size: .
V: TRBV4-3
D: .
DNA: TGCGCCAGCAGCCATGAACTCTATGCAGATCAGGGTGGCTACACCTTC
CDR3: CASSHELYADQGGYTF

J: TRBJ2-2
length: 13
size: .
V: TRBV3-1/TRBV3-2
D: .
DNA: TGTGCCAGCAGCCAAGGTCAGCGAACGGAGCTGTTTTTT
CDR3: CASSQGQRTELFF

J: TRBJ1-2
length: 14
size: .
V: TRBV6-2/TRBV6-3
D: .
DNA: TGTGCCAGCAGCTCTCTGACAGGAAACTATGGCTACACCTTC
CDR3: CASSSLTGNYGYTF

J: TRBJ1-5
length: 14
size: .
V: TRBV19
D: .
DNA: TGTGCCAGTAGAACCGACAGTGGTGGGTGGGCCCAGCATTTT
CDR3: CASRTDSGGWAQHF

J: TRBJ2-3
length: 14
size: .
V: TRBV6-5
D: TRBD2
DNA: TGTGCCTCCTGGATGGGGACTAACACAGATACGCAGTATTTT
CDR3: CASWMGTNTDTQYF

J: TRBJ1-1
length: 13
size: few
V: TRBV7-2
D: .
DNA: TGTGCCAGCAGCTCACAGGTTTACACTGAAGCTTTCTTT
CDR3: CASSSQVYTEAFF

J: TRBJ1-5
length: 14
size: few
V: TRBV20-1
D: TRBD1
DNA: TGCAGTGCTAGTAGGGGACAGGGGAGAACGCCCCAGCATTTT
CDR3: CSASRGQGRTPQHF

J: TRBJ1-1
length: 13
size: .
V: TRBV9
D: .
DNA: TGTGCCAGCAGCGCCCCCGGGACATCTCCAGCTTTCTTT
CDR3: CASSAPGTSPAFF

J: TRBJ1-4
length: 13
size: .
V: TRBV28
D: .
DNA: TGTGCCAGCAGTTTTAGCCGCTATGAAAAACTGTTTTTT
CDR3: CASSFSRYEKLFF

J: TRBJ1-5
length: 14
size: few
V: TRBV24-1
D: .
DNA: TGTGCCACCAGCCGCCCGGGGAGCAATCAGCCCCAGCATTTT
CDR3: CATSRPGSNQPQHF

J: TRBJ1-2
length: 14
size: .
V: TRBV9
D: .
DNA: TGTGCCAGCAGCCCGAGCCTGTTTAACTATGGCTACACCTTC
CDR3: CASSPSLFNYGYTF

J: TRBJ2-7
length: 14
size: .
V: TRBV5-1
D: .
DNA: TGCGCCAGCAGCTTAACGGACAGCTCCTACGAGCAGTACTTC
CDR3: CASSLTDSSYEQYF

J: TRBJ1-1
length: 14
size: .
V: TRBV7-2
D: TRBD1
DNA: TGTGCCAGCAGCCTACAGGGGGTGGTCACTGAAGCTTTCTTT
CDR3: CASSLQGVVTEAFF

J: TRBJ2-1
length: 16
size: .
V: TRBV2
D: .
DNA: TGTGCCAGCAGTGATGTATTAACAGGGATATACAATGAGCAGTTCTTC
CDR3: CASSDVLTGIYNEQFF

J: TRBJ1-2
length: 17
size: .
V: TRBV19
D: TRBD1
DNA: TGTGCCAGTAGTACAGACTACGGGACAGGGGCTAACTATGGCTACACCTTC
CDR3: CASSTDYGTGANYGYTF

J: TRBJ2-5
length: 13
size: .
V: TRBV5-6
D: .
DNA: TGTGCCAGCAGCTCAGGGGTCCAAGAGACCCAGTACTTC
CDR3: CASSSGVQETQYF

J: TRBJ2-7
length: 16
size: .
V: TRBV28
D: .
DNA: TGTGCCAGCAGTTTCCGCCAGACTGGACTCCACTACGAGCAGTACTTC
CDR3: CASSFRQTGLHYEQYF

J: TRBJ1-1
length: 16
size: once
V: TRBV4-3
D: .
DNA: TGCGCCAGCAGCCAAGATGGGGCCGATCCGAACACTGAAGCTTTCTTT
CDR3: CASSQDGADPNTEAFF

J: TRBJ1-1
length: 17
size: once
V: TRBV4-1
D: .
DNA: TGCGCCAGCAGCCAAGGGTTTTTCCAGATCGTCGCCACTGAAGCTTTCTTT
CDR3: CASSQGFFQIVATEAFF

J: TRBJ2-5
length: 11
size: .
V: TRBV20-1
D: .
DNA: TGCAGTGCTAGAGCGGTGGAGCCCCAGTACTTC
CDR3: CSARAVEPQYF

J: TRBJ2-5
length: 15
size: many
V: TRBV6-1
D: TRBD2
DNA: TGTGCCAGCAGCGATAAAGCGGGAATTTTAGAGACCCAGTACTTC
CDR3: CASSDKAGILETQYF

J: TRBJ1-2
length: 14
size: .
V: TRBV27
D: TRBD1
DNA: TGTGCCAGCAGCACAGGGGGCGCAGGCTATGGCTACACCTTC
CDR3: CASSTGGAGYGYTF

J: TRBJ2-1
length: 17
size: .
V: TRBV30
D: TRBD2
DNA: TGTGCCTGGAGGAGACTAGCGGGGGGTTCCTCCTACAATGAGCAGTTCTTC
CDR3: CAWRRLAGGSSYNEQFF

J: TRBJ1-3
length: 17
size: once
V: TRBV7-6
D: TRBD1
DNA: TGTGCCAGCAGCTTAGCGGGGACAGGGCTCTCTGGAAACACCATATATTTT
CDR3: CASSLAGTGLSGNTIYF

J: TRBJ2-5
length: 11
size: .
V: TRBV27
D: .
DNA: TGTGCCTGTAAAAGCGGAAAGACCCAGTACTTC
CDR3: CACKSGKTQYF

J: TRBJ2-1
length: 15
size: few
V: TRBV5-1
D: .
DNA: TGCGCCAGCAGCTTTAGTACAGGGCCCGGCGATGAGCAGTTCTTC
CDR3: CASSFSTGPGDEQFF

J: TRBJ1-6
length: 14
size: .
V: TRBV6-2/TRBV6-3
D: TRBD1
DNA: TGTGCCAGCAGTTACCGCAGGGGGCAGTCACCCCTCCACTTT
CDR3: CASSYRRGQSPLHF

J: TRBJ1-1
length: 13
size: many
V: TRBV20-1
D: .
DNA: TGCAGTGCTAGTCCACAGGGCACGCTGGCCGCTTTCTTT
CDR3: CSASPQGTLAAFF

J: TRBJ1-5
length: 13
size: .
V: TRBV20-1
D: .
DNA: TGCAGTGCTAGTCCGATACAGGGACAGCCCCAGCATTTT
CDR3: CSASPIQGQPQHF

J: TRBJ1-3
length: 16
size: .
V: TRBV9
D: TRBD1
DNA: TGTGCCAGCAGCGACCGGGACAGGGGGAATGGAAACACCATATATTTT
CDR3: CASSDRDRGNGNTIYF

J: TRBJ2-1
length: 16
size: .
V: TRBV5-4
D: .
DNA: TGTGCCAGCAGCCGGGCCGGGGAGAGATCCTACAATGAGCAGTTCTTC
CDR3: CASSRAGERSYNEQFF

J: TRBJ2-5
length: 16
size: few
V: TRBV7-6
D: TRBD2
DNA: TGTGCCAGCAGCATAGGTAGCGGGGGGGCCGTGGAGACCCAGTACTTC
CDR3: CASSIGSGGAVETQYF

J: TRBJ1-4
length: 15
size: few
V: TRBV28
D: .
DNA: TGTGCCAGCAGTTTTGCGGTAGGGGCTACTGAAAAACTGTTTTTT
CDR3: CASSFAVGATEKLFF

J: TRBJ1-1
length: 13
size: few
V: TRBV6-1
D: TRBD1
DNA: TGTGCCAGCAGTGAACAGACAGGGGCTGAAGCTTTCTTT
CDR3: CASSEQTGAEAFF

J: TRBJ2-1
length: 16
size: .
V: TRBV27
D: TRBD2
DNA: TGTGCCAGCAGTTCCCATCGGGTAGCGGGGGCCGATGAGCAGTTCTTC
CDR3: CASSSHRVAGADEQFF

J: TRBJ1-1
length: 15
size: few
V: TRBV3-1/TRBV3-2
D: .
DNA: TGTGCCAGCAGCCAAGTCGATACAATGAACACTGAAGCTTTCTTT
CDR3: CASSQVDTMNTEAFF

J: TRBJ1-2
length: 14
size: .
V: TRBV19
D: .
DNA: TGTGCCAGTAGTATACAAACAGCCGGGGAGGGCTACACCTTC
CDR3: CASSIQTAGEGYTF

J: TRBJ1-4
length: 14
size: .
V: TRBV30
D: .
DNA: TGTGCCTGGAGTGACGACAGATTCGCGGAAAAACTGTTTTTT
CDR3: CAWSDDRFAEKLFF

J: TRBJ1-5
length: 12
size: .
V: TRBV30
D: .
DNA: TGTGCCTGGCAGGAGGGGAATCAGCCCCAGCATTTT
CDR3: CAWQEGNQPQHF

J: TRBJ2-7
length: 12
size: .
V: TRBV27
D: .
DNA: TGTGCCGCGTTCACTAGCTCCTACGAGCAGTACTTC
CDR3: CAAFTSSYEQYF